The source of this TCR beta chain is a study of blood T cell repertoires in COVID-19. The CDR3 runs 17 residues. V lost 0 bases and J 3 bases, leaving 14 bases between the germline ends. The germline gives CDR1 MGHRA, CDR2 YSYEKL. Data came from immunoSEQ multiplex PCR; TCRdb stores just in-frame clones and leaves some out. The sample includes over 250,000 clones, about four fifths of them seen just once. The source material was peripheral blood. The chain is built from TRBV4-1 and TRBJ2-2, with D possibly matching TRBD2 (6 bases). The source of this sequence is a human donor with COVID-19, enrolled during active disease. The donor label of this sample is uncertain. Here the CDR3 DNA reads TGCGCCAGCAGCCAAGAGCCGGGCGGCGGGGACACCGGGGAGCTGTTTTTT. Its translation is CASSQEPGGGDTGELFF.